These T cell receptor beta chains were read from a single sample in a study of blood T cells in healthy people across ages. From the 5' RACE reads, TCRdb called clonotypes with MiXCR, one entry per CDR3 protein. This table holds approximately 730,000 distinct CDR3 sequences, about 53% found once. Sequenced material: blood. The receptor set was obtained from a man older than 75 in good health. Both conserved end residues are part of each CDR3.

CDR3 protein: CASSEFGEEAEQYF
V gene: TRBV25-1
J gene: TRBJ2-7

CDR3 protein: CASGLSQDLLSYEQYF
V gene: TRBV12-5
J gene: TRBJ2-7

CDR3 protein: CASSLGGPVNQPQHF
V gene: TRBV12-3/TRBV12-4
J gene: TRBJ1-5

CDR3 protein: CASSRQGVPYEQYF
V gene: TRBV12-3/TRBV12-4
J gene: TRBJ2-7

CDR3 protein: CASSLLGHGYTF
V gene: TRBV5-1
J gene: TRBJ1-2

CDR3 protein: CASSPFLRTDTQYF
V gene: TRBV2
J gene: TRBJ2-3

CDR3 protein: CASSLGGLAGEETQYF
V gene: TRBV12-3/TRBV12-4
J gene: TRBJ2-5

CDR3 protein: CASSFRITSGAYNEQFF
V gene: TRBV6-9
J gene: TRBJ2-1

CDR3 protein: CASSPSVGGLDTQYF
V gene: TRBV2
J gene: TRBJ2-3

CDR3 protein: CAIHAGARENTEAFF
V gene: TRBV28
J gene: TRBJ1-1

CDR3 protein: CASWLTAVGNEQYF
V gene: TRBV6-2/TRBV6-3
J gene: TRBJ2-7

CDR3 protein: CASSLRLTQETQYF
V gene: TRBV12-3/TRBV12-4
J gene: -

CDR3 protein: CSARVSSGANVLTF
V gene: TRBV20-1
J gene: TRBJ2-6

CDR3 protein: CASRRLAGGRVNEQFF
V gene: TRBV6-6
J gene: TRBJ2-1

CDR3 protein: CASSLPGDRSGTQYF
V gene: TRBV28
J gene: TRBJ2-3

CDR3 protein: CSVATQYTGELFF
V gene: TRBV29-1
J gene: TRBJ2-2

CDR3 protein: CASSLLGSQVSGANVLTF
V gene: TRBV7-3
J gene: TRBJ2-6

CDR3 protein: CASSLEMGIPTGANVLTF
V gene: TRBV5-1
J gene: TRBJ2-6

CDR3 protein: CASIGGHRDAYF
V gene: TRBV2
J gene: TRBJ2-3

CDR3 protein: CASSSPGLPGTGELFF
V gene: TRBV7-9
J gene: TRBJ2-2

CDR3 protein: CATSRDLGSQETQYF
V gene: TRBV15
J gene: TRBJ2-5

CDR3 protein: CSASEGRGGNRYAYF
V gene: TRBV20-1
J gene: TRBJ2-3

CDR3 protein: CASSNGDRANYGYTF
V gene: TRBV21-1
J gene: TRBJ1-2

CDR3 protein: CAIRAGVTYEQYF
V gene: TRBV2
J gene: -

CDR3 protein: CASSLSSGVGNQPQHF
V gene: TRBV27
J gene: TRBJ1-5

CDR3 protein: CASSLTSGILKQETQYF
V gene: TRBV4-2
J gene: TRBJ2-5

CDR3 protein: CASSLDGLEYEQYF
V gene: TRBV5-1
J gene: TRBJ2-7

CDR3 protein: CASSSRGGLARYEQYF
V gene: TRBV7-9
J gene: TRBJ2-7

CDR3 protein: CASSVGLGASEQYF
V gene: TRBV9
J gene: TRBJ2-7

CDR3 protein: CAIRDRGGSYNEQFF
V gene: TRBV10-3
J gene: TRBJ2-1

CDR3 protein: CASSPTAPYEQYF
V gene: TRBV5-1
J gene: TRBJ2-7

CDR3 protein: CASSRTAMNTEAFF
V gene: TRBV25-1
J gene: TRBJ1-1

CDR3 protein: CSRGRGSSYNEQFF
V gene: TRBV29-1
J gene: TRBJ2-1

CDR3 protein: CASSQVPSGTKQYF
V gene: TRBV3-1
J gene: TRBJ2-7

CDR3 protein: CASSFRGSSYEQYF
V gene: TRBV5-1
J gene: TRBJ2-7

CDR3 protein: CASSLAASMNEQFF
V gene: TRBV11-1
J gene: TRBJ2-1

CDR3 protein: CASTSGAQETQYF
V gene: TRBV2
J gene: TRBJ2-5

CDR3 protein: CASSQDTRSYEQYF
V gene: TRBV3-1
J gene: TRBJ2-7

CDR3 protein: CASRDRGSERYAYF
V gene: TRBV12-3/TRBV12-4
J gene: TRBJ2-3

CDR3 protein: CAGSQDGETQYF
V gene: TRBV4-2
J gene: TRBJ2-5

CDR3 protein: CASSQDTAGEQFF
V gene: TRBV3-1
J gene: TRBJ2-1

CDR3 protein: CASSLGGSGSYEQFF
V gene: TRBV5-1
J gene: -

CDR3 protein: CAWGEYGANVLTF
V gene: TRBV30
J gene: TRBJ2-6

CDR3 protein: CATSSSERGSYEQYF
V gene: TRBV24-1
J gene: TRBJ2-7

CDR3 protein: CAISEGQGIQPQHF
V gene: TRBV10-3
J gene: TRBJ1-5

CDR3 protein: CASSPGWGLNTEAFF
V gene: TRBV5-1
J gene: TRBJ1-1

CDR3 protein: CASSRGTENYEQYF
V gene: TRBV11-2
J gene: TRBJ2-7

CDR3 protein: CASSWRSGRNVDEQYF
V gene: TRBV5-6
J gene: -